Listed below are T cell receptor beta chains from one sample, sequenced in a study of blood T cells in healthy people across ages. Via MiXCR, TCRdb re-called the 5' RACE reads, giving one row per CDR3 protein. The sample lists about a million distinct CDR3 sequences, approximately 50% occurring once. The sequenced material came from blood. These receptors came from a woman aged 55-70 years in good health. Both conserved end residues are part of each CDR3. D genes are given only for firm matches. Rows give clone size only sometimes, using once, few, many, or a class for an expanded clone.

v_call: TRBV4-1
j_call: TRBJ1-1
d_call: .
clone_size: .
cdr3_aa: CASSQDLVKNTEAFF
cdr3_nt: TGCGCCAGCAGCCAAGATCTCGTCAAGAACACTGAAGCTTTCTTT

v_call: TRBV29-1
j_call: TRBJ1-2
d_call: TRBD1
clone_size: .
cdr3_aa: CSVRAGTALYGYTF
cdr3_nt: TGCAGCGTAAGAGCCGGGACAGCACTCTATGGCTACACCTTC

v_call: TRBV27
j_call: TRBJ2-5
d_call: .
clone_size: .
cdr3_aa: CASSSPWGETQYF
cdr3_nt: TGTGCCAGCAGTTCCCCTTGGGGAGAGACCCAGTACTTC

v_call: TRBV4-3
j_call: TRBJ2-5
d_call: .
clone_size: few
cdr3_aa: CASSQDSGREETQYF
cdr3_nt: TGCGCCAGCAGCCAAGATTCCGGCAGGGAAGAGACCCAGTACTTC

v_call: TRBV6-5
j_call: TRBJ2-7
d_call: .
clone_size: .
cdr3_aa: CASGEDRSTYEQYF
cdr3_nt: TGTGCCAGCGGGGAGGACAGGAGTACCTACGAGCAGTACTTC

v_call: TRBV3-1
j_call: TRBJ1-1
d_call: .
clone_size: .
cdr3_aa: CASSQEASAFF
cdr3_nt: TGTGCCAGCAGCCAAGAGGCTTCGGCTTTCTTT

v_call: TRBV7-6
j_call: TRBJ2-1
d_call: .
clone_size: .
cdr3_aa: CASSWQSYNERFF
cdr3_nt: TGTGCCAGCAGCTGGCAATCCTACAATGAGCGGTTCTTC

v_call: TRBV6-5
j_call: TRBJ2-7
d_call: .
clone_size: .
cdr3_aa: CASSSGGLYEQYF
cdr3_nt: TGTGCCAGCAGTTCGGGCGGACTATACGAGCAGTACTTC

v_call: TRBV7-2
j_call: TRBJ2-1
d_call: TRBD2
clone_size: .
cdr3_aa: CASSWTIAGGGEQFF
cdr3_nt: TGTGCCAGCAGCTGGACTATAGCGGGGGGGGGTGAGCAGTTCTTC

v_call: TRBV2
j_call: TRBJ2-7
d_call: .
clone_size: few
cdr3_aa: CASKAGMGEQYF
cdr3_nt: TGTGCCAGCAAGGCAGGGATGGGCGAGCAGTACTTC

v_call: TRBV15
j_call: TRBJ2-5
d_call: TRBD2
clone_size: once
cdr3_aa: CATTQWGAGEETQYF
cdr3_nt: TGTGCCACCACCCAATGGGGAGCGGGAGAGGAGACCCAGTACTTC

v_call: TRBV4-1
j_call: TRBJ2-2
d_call: .
clone_size: .
cdr3_aa: CASSLTPVGELFF
cdr3_nt: TGCGCCAGCAGCCTAACGCCCGTCGGGGAGCTGTTTTTT

v_call: TRBV6-1
j_call: TRBJ2-1
d_call: .
clone_size: .
cdr3_aa: CASSRLPPPEYNEQFF
cdr3_nt: TGTGCCAGCAGCAGACTGCCTCCCCCCGAGTACAATGAGCAGTTCTTC

v_call: TRBV3-1
j_call: TRBJ2-7
d_call: TRBD1
clone_size: .
cdr3_aa: CASSQGRGQGSYEQYF
cdr3_nt: TGTGCCAGCAGCCAAGGCCGGGGACAGGGTTCCTACGAGCAGTACTTC

v_call: TRBV20-1
j_call: TRBJ1-2
d_call: TRBD1
clone_size: .
cdr3_aa: CSAMGDRENGYTF
cdr3_nt: TGCAGTGCTATGGGGGACAGGGAGAATGGCTACACCTTC

v_call: TRBV3-1
j_call: TRBJ1-2
d_call: TRBD1
clone_size: .
cdr3_aa: CTSSPRDRVNYGYTF
cdr3_nt: TGTACCAGCAGCCCGAGGGACAGGGTGAACTATGGCTACACCTTC

v_call: TRBV7-6
j_call: TRBJ2-7
d_call: .
clone_size: .
cdr3_aa: CASSLRFAGRRYEQYF
cdr3_nt: TGTGCCAGCAGCTTAAGGTTCGCAGGGAGACGCTACGAGCAGTACTTC

v_call: TRBV6-1
j_call: TRBJ2-1
d_call: TRBD2
clone_size: .
cdr3_aa: CASSPSRTSGPWDEQFF
cdr3_nt: TGTGCCAGCAGTCCGTCTAGGACTAGCGGGCCCTGGGATGAGCAGTTCTTC

v_call: TRBV20-1
j_call: TRBJ2-7
d_call: TRBD2
clone_size: .
cdr3_aa: CSGGVAGLSYEQYF
cdr3_nt: TGCAGTGGAGGGGTAGCGGGCCTCTCCTACGAGCAGTACTTC

v_call: TRBV6-1
j_call: TRBJ2-7
d_call: TRBD2
clone_size: many
cdr3_aa: CASRSEASGLASYEQYF
cdr3_nt: TGTGCCAGCAGGTCAGAGGCTAGCGGGTTGGCGTCCTACGAGCAGTACTTC

v_call: TRBV7-8
j_call: TRBJ2-7
d_call: .
clone_size: .
cdr3_aa: CASSNDRAGSSYEQYF
cdr3_nt: TGTGCCAGCAGCAACGACAGGGCGGGGAGCTCCTACGAGCAGTACTTC

v_call: TRBV20-1
j_call: TRBJ2-5
d_call: .
clone_size: .
cdr3_aa: CSPLNRGLPSRGETQYF
cdr3_nt: TGCAGTCCCCTAAATAGGGGTCTCCCATCAAGAGGCGAGACCCAGTACTTC

v_call: TRBV12-3/TRBV12-4
j_call: TRBJ2-5
d_call: .
clone_size: .
cdr3_aa: CASSFIPGNQETQYF
cdr3_nt: TGTGCCAGCAGTTTCATCCCTGGAAACCAAGAGACCCAGTACTTC